Listed below are T cell receptor beta chains from one sample, sequenced in a study of blood T cell repertoires in COVID-19. Only in-frame clones appear in the TCRdb table, and some are missing; sequencing was by immunoSEQ multiplex PCR. Of around 250,000 clones in the sample, approximately 80% were seen once. Sequenced: peripheral blood. All receptors come from a woman over 75 with acute or convalescent COVID-19. The conserved cysteine and the conserved F or W are not part of the CDR3 here. D genes are given only for firm matches.

TRBJ2-1 | TRBV7-3 | - | ASSLTSDSYNEQF
TRBJ2-1 | TRBV2 | - | ASSEAILANEQF
TRBJ2-2 | TRBV7-9 | TRBD2 | ASSLLAGGPTGELF
TRBJ2-5 | TRBV7-2 | TRBD2 | ASTTSGRAGETQY
TRBJ2-7 | TRBV5-1 | TRBD1 | ASSLTGRGYEQY
TRBJ1-1 | TRBV5-1 | TRBD1 | ASSSTQGSTEAF
TRBJ1-1 | TRBV9 | TRBD1 | ASSSGTAEGPGTEAF
TRBJ2-3 | TRBV4-2 | TRBD2 | ASSQDFLADTDTQY
TRBJ2-1 | TRBV6-5 | - | ASRPLGSSYNEQF
TRBJ1-1 | TRBV4-2 | - | ASSHQMLGREAF
TRBJ2-2 | TRBV6-5 | - | ASSYESGSGELF
TRBJ2-2 | TRBV7-2 | TRBD2 | ASSPGGLAGFTGELF
TRBJ2-5 | TRBV4-3 | TRBD1 | ASSRDRVQETQY
TRBJ2-3 | TRBV2 | TRBD1 | ASSRTGGMDTQY
TRBJ2-3 | TRBV29-1 | TRBD2 | SVEAGGSTDTQY
TRBJ1-1 | TRBV11-2 | TRBD1 | ASSPGQTLTEAF
TRBJ1-2 | TRBV6-5 | TRBD1 | ASSLDRTPYGYT
TRBJ2-7 | TRBV6-5 | - | ATTKGGAYEQY
TRBJ2-2 | TRBV2 | - | ASSLQGIELNTGELF
TRBJ2-7 | TRBV9 | - | ASSPGYGYEQY
TRBJ2-5 | TRBV29-1 | - | SVKLGETQY
TRBJ1-3 | TRBV6-1 | TRBD1 | ASSDRDRGTGNTIY
TRBJ2-7 | TRBV18 | TRBD2 | ASSPGGAAGGAYEQY
TRBJ1-2 | TRBV28 | - | ATQTGPEGYT
TRBJ2-1 | TRBV6-5 | TRBD2 | ASTSAGGWDEQF
TRBJ1-3 | TRBV6-5 | - | ASSVRQVSGNTIY
TRBJ1-5 | TRBV15 | - | ATSRVALAAGYDNQPQH
TRBJ2-7 | TRBV28 | TRBD2 | ASSRAGGGPYEQY
TRBJ2-2 | TRBV5-6 | - | ASSLLGTGELF
TRBJ2-2 | TRBV6-5 | - | ASSTQGSNTGELF
TRBJ2-1 | TRBV7-8 | - | ASSLAMGAGDNEQF
TRBJ2-2 | TRBV4-2 | TRBD2 | ASSTKYISGGANTGELF
TRBJ2-4 | TRBV5-4 | TRBD2 | ATQTSSRSKNIQY
TRBJ2-2 | TRBV18 | TRBD1 | ASSKGQGYTGELF
TRBJ2-5 | TRBV19 | - | ASSKTGTWKETQY
TRBJ2-3 | TRBV30 | TRBD2 | AWSVLERGNTQY
TRBJ1-5 | TRBV11-3 | - | ASSLVRDTLNNQPQH
TRBJ2-7 | TRBV7-9 | - | ASSPTAFSYEQY
TRBJ1-1 | TRBV7-2 | - | ASSLGGVGTEAF
TRBJ1-2 | TRBV18 | TRBD1 | ASSLGSSGTDYGYT
TRBJ2-7 | TRBV4-1 | TRBD2 | ASSQESGGIYEQY
TRBJ2-3 | TRBV30 | - | AWNGGGRGTDTQY
TRBJ2-4 | TRBV6-8 | TRBD1 | ASSYSEDRGPKNIQY
TRBJ2-4 | TRBV6-2/TRBV6-3 | - | ASSKDTYLAKNIQY
TRBJ1-6 | TRBV4-3 | - | ASSQVGKGSPLH
TRBJ2-5 | TRBV27 | - | ATQGRRGVETQY
TRBJ1-2 | TRBV19 | - | ASSIARGRGYT
TRBJ2-1 | TRBV7-2 | TRBD1 | ASSLGQGGYNEQF
TRBJ2-2 | TRBV30 | - | AWTRGGWSGELF
TRBJ2-3 | TRBV25-1 | TRBD2 | ASSLKLAGGPNTDTQY
TRBJ2-2 | TRBV7-2 | TRBD2 | ASSLVSGRTGELF
TRBJ1-2 | TRBV3-1/TRBV3-2 | - | ASSQDFGSGLNGYT
TRBJ2-7 | TRBV28 | - | ASWRAPVGEQY
TRBJ2-4 | TRBV3-1/TRBV3-2 | TRBD2 | ASSQARTRTKNIQY
TRBJ1-3 | TRBV7-9 | - | ASSLVGSGNTIY
TRBJ2-3 | TRBV18 | - | ASSPLSQGRTDTQY
TRBJ1-4 | TRBV18 | - | ASSPQEANEKLF